Shown below are 8 T cell receptor beta chains from a single sample sequenced in a study of human T cells and chemical hapten exposure. The time point denotes: pre-sensitization, week 0. Treatment reported: therapeutic diphenylcyclopropenone sensitization with weekly scalp DPC. From the RACE reads, TCRdb called clonotypes with MiXCR, one entry per CDR3 protein. The data contain fewer than 300,000 distinct CDR3 sequences, about 8.6% of them singletons. This sample comprised whole blood, obtained in connection with sensitization to the hapten diphenylcyclopropenone (DPC). The receptors derive from a middle-aged woman with alopecia areata. Some clones in this sample may be carry-over from other donors' samples.

This clonotype was seen a handful of times. V and J are TRBV24-1 and TRBJ2-3; TRBD2 matches 7 bases. The ends lost 6 bases at V and 2 bases at J; junction bases unmatched: 7. The germline gives CDR1 KGHDR, CDR2 SFDVKD. The CDR3 has 15 residues. The CDR3: CATSSAGDVTDTQYF. CDR3 bases: TGTGCCACCAGTTCTGCGGGAGATGTCACAGATACGCAGTATTTT.

In this sample, this clonotype turned up a few times. The gene calls are TRBV6-5 and TRBJ1-3; 7 nucleotides align to TRBD1. After removal of 5 bases from V and 0 bases from J, the junction contained 7 bases not matched to a gene. The CDR3 sequence is 16 residues long. CDR1 is MNHEY and CDR2 is SVGAGI in the germline V gene. The CDR3 DNA is TGTGCCAGCAGTAGGGGACAGCCTCTCTCTGGAAACACCATATATTTT. Its protein product is CASSRGQPLSGNTIYF.

This clonotype has only a few counts. The chain links TRBV28 to TRBJ1-5; D possibly corresponds to TRBD1 (5 bases). CDR1 MDHEN and CDR2 SYDVKM come from the germline V gene. The length of the CDR3 is 15 residues. V was clipped by 3 bases and J by 2 bases, with 11 bases between them. CDR3 nucleotide sequence: TGTGCCAGCAGTTTGGGGGGAGGACGCAATCAGCCCCAGCATTTT. Translation gives CASSLGGGRNQPQHF.

There are a few counts of this clonotype. The genes are TRBV4-1 and TRBJ1-4; D is uncertain. Germline V gives CDR1 MGHRA, CDR2 YSYEKL. This CDR3 spans 12 amino acids. Deletions cut 1 base from V and 7 bases from J, with 4 bases between. The CDR3 loop is CASSQVGEKLFF. The CDR3 nucleotides are TGCGCCAGCAGCCAAGTAGGTGAAAAACTGTTTTTT.

The rearrangement joins TRBV7-6 to TRBJ2-7, with D unclear. Trimming left V 5 bases short and J 0 bases short, with 17 bases between. This CDR3 contains 16 residues. In germline, CDR1 is SGHVS, CDR2 FNYEAQ. The DNA of the CDR3 is TGTGCCAGCAGCCCGTCATGGGGTTTCAGCTCCTACGAGCAGTACTTC. Protein: CASSPSWGFSSYEQYF.

This sequence joins TRBV6-5 and TRBJ1-2; tentative D call: TRBD1 (6 bases). The V end was cut by 10 bases, the J end by 6 bases, with 12 bases between. CDR3 length: 11 amino acids. The germline V gene encodes CDR1 MNHEY and CDR2 SVGAGI. The CDR3 spells CATIRQDGYTF. CDR3 DNA: TGTGCCACCATAAGACAGGATGGCTACACCTTC.

In its sample, this clonotype was seen a few times. The V call is TRBV12-3 or TRBV12-4, the J call TRBJ1-5, with D possibly matching TRBD1 (6 bases). V shed 3 bases and J shed 0 bases, with 12 bases lying between them. The CDR3 has 16 residues. In nucleotides, the CDR3 is TGTGCCAGCAGTTTGCAGGGGCGATATAGCAATCAGCCCCAGCATTTT. This codes for CASSLQGRYSNQPQHF.

This clonotype was found many times. The chain uses TRBV7-8 and TRBJ2-7, with D unclear. This CDR3 is 13 amino acids long. V was pared by 2 bases and J by 2 bases, with 7 bases between. In germline, CDR1 is SGHVS, CDR2 FQNEAQ. CDR3 loop: CASSLTETYEQYF. CDR3 DNA sequence: TGTGCCAGCAGCTTAACAGAGACCTACGAGCAGTACTTC. Full variable domain (outside the CDR3, taken from reference TRBV7-8 and TRBJ2-7): GAGVSQSPRYKVAKRGQDVALRCDPISGHVSLFWYQQALGQGPEFLTYFQNEAQLDKSGLPSDRFFAERPEGSVSTLKIQRTQQEDSAVYLCASSLTETYEQYFGPGTRLTVT.